This T cell receptor (beta chain) was found in a study of cytomegalovirus exposure and HLA in healthy donors. Study-level information: Early released data comprised tens of millions of unique TCRs from HLA-typed donors. Of all 360 or so donors who were genotyped, roughly 81% belonged to the Caucasian-associated ancestry cluster.

In the case of this clone: Its target is unknown.

With 60 Vbeta and 13 Jbeta primers, the PCR was carried out. TCRdb's table, derived via immunoSEQ multiplex PCR, lists solely in-frame clones and lacks some. Among 55,000 or so clones listed, 73% were seen once. Findings of the study overall: Data from an earlier analysis indicated that most TCR beta V segments were productive either about 87% or about 30% of the time.

The sequenced sample was PBMCs. This clonotype originated in a man younger than 30 in good health and CMV-seronegative.

CDR3 in DNA: TGTGCCAGCAGCTTAAGGACTAGCGGGAGCAATGAGCAGTTCTTC. Translation gives CASSLRTSGSNEQFF. The genes are TRBV11-2 and TRBJ2-1; 13 positions match TRBD2. The CDR3 is 15 residues long. With 2 bases clipped from V and 6 bases from J, the junction kept 1 base outside the gene matches. The V gene's germline CDR1 is SGHAT and CDR2 FQNNGV.